This T cell receptor (beta chain) was captured by sequencing in a study of beta chain features in type 1 diabetes. Unmatched junction bases numbered 2, after V lost 6 bases and J lost 2 bases. The CDR3 consists of 13 residues. Study results and limitations: In comparison with healthy donors, patients had naive, central memory and Treg TCRB repertoires that appeared more similar.

Reverse transcribing all isolated RNA meant expressed TCRB transcripts were sequenced. Clones were sequenced by immunoSEQ multiplex PCR, and TCRdb holds only the in-frame ones, with some missing. There are hundreds of thousands of clones in the sample; approximately 8.2% occur only once, and less than 0.45% lies in the top ten. This clone occurred a few times. The target antigen is unknown. CD4+ naive, central memory, regulatory and stem cell-like memory subsets were isolated by sorting on CD45RO/CCR7/CD25/CD127/CD95/CD27. J is TRBJ2-5 and V is TRBV23-1, with TRBD1 matching 8 bases. TRBV23-1 carries the ORF label, with uncertain function. Sequenced material: central memory CD4+ T cells from blood. This TCR came from a woman aged 18-29 years in good health. The CDR3 region has the DNA TGCGCCAGCAGCCGGACAGGGCAAGAGACCCAGTACTTC. This gives the protein CASSRTGQETQYF.